The T cell receptor beta chain under discussion was sequenced for a study of beta chain features in type 1 diabetes. With respect to this clone: As yet, its antigen is unknown.

What was sequenced were expressed TCRB transcripts, since all of the isolated RNA had been reverse transcribed. Around 1 million reads per sample were averaged for stem cell-like memory samples. The repertoire was sequenced with immunoSEQ multiplex PCR; TCRdb's copy has only in-frame clones and lacks some. This table holds 40,000 to 65,000 clones, just under 65% found once. Overall study results and limits: TCRB CDR3 length was moderately but significantly reduced in all four CD4+ subsets of Type 1 diabetes patients.

This CDR3 is built from 14 residues. Looked up from germline, CDR1 is SGHTA and CDR2 is FQGNSA. V lost 1 base, J lost 5 bases, and 11 bases lay in between. The clonotype comes from a woman aged 25 to 39 with type 1 diabetes. The rearrangement links TRBV7-2 to TRBJ2-5, with a tentative D call TRBD2 (5 bases). The sample was stem cell memory CD4+ T cells from blood. The CDR3 sequence is CASSLVPRRETQYF. The CDR3 coding sequence is TGTGCCAGCAGCTTAGTTCCCAGGAGGGAGACCCAGTACTTC.